This T cell receptor (beta chain) was observed in a study of cytomegalovirus exposure and HLA in healthy donors. The PCR contained 60 Vbeta and 13 Jbeta primers. Repertoires were generated with immunoSEQ multiplex PCR, while TCRdb's copy carries only in-frame clones and drops some. The data show some 110,000 clones, 77% seen once. This CDR3 comprises 15 residues. Trimming removed 2 bases from V and 2 bases from J, with 13 bases in between. The V gene's germline CDR1 is SGHRS and CDR2 YFSETQ. Concerning this clone itself: Its antigen is not identified.

Whole-study results and caveats: A further, later analysis showed that HLA-associated TCR beta chains (compared with equally common others) were more clonally expanded. Sequencing likely produced, as an artifact, a cluster of highly shared sequence variants.

Sequencing was performed on PBMCs. The chain has TRBV5-1 and TRBJ2-5; tentatively, D is TRBD2 (5 bases). The clonotype comes from a man between 45 and 60 years old in good health and CMV-seropositive. This CDR3 reads CASSLALGDQETQYF. The CDR3 bases are TGCGCCAGCAGCTTAGCTCTCGGGGATCAAGAGACCCAGTACTTC. The whole variable domain, filled in from reference TRBV5-1 and TRBJ2-5, reads KAGVTQTPRYLIKTRGQQVTLSCSPISGHRSVSWYQQTPGQGLQFLFEYFSETQRNKGNFPGRFSGRQFSNSRSEMNVSTLELGDSALYLCASSLALGDQETQYFGPGTRLLVL.